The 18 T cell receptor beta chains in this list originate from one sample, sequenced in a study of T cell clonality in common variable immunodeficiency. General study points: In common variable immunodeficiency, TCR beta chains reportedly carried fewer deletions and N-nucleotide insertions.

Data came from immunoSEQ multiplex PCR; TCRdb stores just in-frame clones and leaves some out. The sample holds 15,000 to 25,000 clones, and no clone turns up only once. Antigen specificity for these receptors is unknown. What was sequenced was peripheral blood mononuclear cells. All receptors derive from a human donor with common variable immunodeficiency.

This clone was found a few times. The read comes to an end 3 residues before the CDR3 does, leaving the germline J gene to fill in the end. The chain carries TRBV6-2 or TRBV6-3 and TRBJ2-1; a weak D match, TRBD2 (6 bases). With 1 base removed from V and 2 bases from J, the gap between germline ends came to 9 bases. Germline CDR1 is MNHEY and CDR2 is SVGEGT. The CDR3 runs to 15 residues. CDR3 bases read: TGTGCCAGCAGTTACTGGGGGGAGGCCTACAATGAG. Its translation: CASSYWGEAYNE. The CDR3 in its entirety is CASSYWGEAYNEQFF.

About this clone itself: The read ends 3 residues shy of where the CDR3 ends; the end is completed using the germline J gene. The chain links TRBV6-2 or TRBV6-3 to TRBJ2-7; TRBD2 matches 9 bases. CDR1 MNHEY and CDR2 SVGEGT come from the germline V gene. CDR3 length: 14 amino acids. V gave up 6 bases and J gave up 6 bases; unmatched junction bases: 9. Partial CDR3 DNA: TGTGCCAGCAGCTTGGGACTAGCAGTAGGCGAG. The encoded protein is CASSLGLAVGE. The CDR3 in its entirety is CASSLGLAVGEQYF.

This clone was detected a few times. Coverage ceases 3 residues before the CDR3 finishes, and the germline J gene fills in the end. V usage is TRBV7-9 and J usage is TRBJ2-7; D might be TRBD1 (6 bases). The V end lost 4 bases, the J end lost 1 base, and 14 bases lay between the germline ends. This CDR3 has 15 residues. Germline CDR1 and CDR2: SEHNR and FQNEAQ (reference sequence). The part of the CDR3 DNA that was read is TGTGCCAGCAGCTCAATTAAGACAGGTTCCTACGAG. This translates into CASSSIKTGSYE. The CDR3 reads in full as CASSSIKTGSYEQYF.

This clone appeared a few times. The CDR3 region is CASSPIGGGTEAFF. The part of the CDR3 DNA that was read is TGTGCCAGCAGCCCAATAGGGGGAGGCACTGAA. This rearrangement joins TRBV7-9 to TRBJ1-1, with a possible D match to TRBD1 (6 bases). The read terminates 3 residues ahead of where the CDR3 ends, so the germline J gene completes it. V lost 5 bases and J 4 bases, leaving 14 bases between the germline ends. CDR3 length equals 14 residues. The germline CDR1 and CDR2 sequences are SEHNR and FQNEAQ (reference sequence).

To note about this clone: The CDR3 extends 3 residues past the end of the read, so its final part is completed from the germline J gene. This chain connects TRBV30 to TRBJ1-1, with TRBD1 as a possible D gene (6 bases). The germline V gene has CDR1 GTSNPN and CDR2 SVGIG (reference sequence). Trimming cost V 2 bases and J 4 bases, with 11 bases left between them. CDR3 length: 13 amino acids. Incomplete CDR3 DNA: TGTGCCTGGAGTACCCAGGACAGCACTGAA. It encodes CAWSTQDSTE. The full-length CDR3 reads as CAWSTQDSTEAFF.

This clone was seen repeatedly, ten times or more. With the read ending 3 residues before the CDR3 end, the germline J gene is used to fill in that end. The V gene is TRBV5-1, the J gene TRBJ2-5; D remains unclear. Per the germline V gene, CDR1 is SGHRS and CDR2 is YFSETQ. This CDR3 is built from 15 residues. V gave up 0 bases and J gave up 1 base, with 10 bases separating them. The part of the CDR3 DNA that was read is TGCGCCAGCAGCTTGGTGCCGAAACTCCAAGAGACC. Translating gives CASSLVPKLQET. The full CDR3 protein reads CASSLVPKLQETQYF.

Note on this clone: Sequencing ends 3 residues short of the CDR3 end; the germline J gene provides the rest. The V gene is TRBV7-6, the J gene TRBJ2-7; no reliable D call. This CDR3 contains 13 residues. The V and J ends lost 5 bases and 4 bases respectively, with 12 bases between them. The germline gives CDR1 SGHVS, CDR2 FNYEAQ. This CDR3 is CASSPPAGYEQYF. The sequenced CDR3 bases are TGTGCCAGCAGCCCCCCGGCAGGTTACGAG. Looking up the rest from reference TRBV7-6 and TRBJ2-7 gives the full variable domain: GAGVSQSPRYKVTKRGQDVALRCDPISGHVSLYWYRQALGQGPEFLTYFNYEAQQDKSGLPNDRFSAERPEGSISTLTIQRTEQRDSAMYRCASSPPAGYEQYFGPGTRLTVT.

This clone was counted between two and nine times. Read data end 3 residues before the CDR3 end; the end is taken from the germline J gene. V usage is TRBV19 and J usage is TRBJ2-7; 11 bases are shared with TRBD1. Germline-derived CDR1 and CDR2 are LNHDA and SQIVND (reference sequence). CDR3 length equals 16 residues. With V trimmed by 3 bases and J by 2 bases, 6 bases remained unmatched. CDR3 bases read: TGTGCCAGTAGTATCCTCGGGACAGGGGGACCCTACGAG. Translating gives CASSILGTGGPYE. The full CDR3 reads CASSILGTGGPYEQYF.

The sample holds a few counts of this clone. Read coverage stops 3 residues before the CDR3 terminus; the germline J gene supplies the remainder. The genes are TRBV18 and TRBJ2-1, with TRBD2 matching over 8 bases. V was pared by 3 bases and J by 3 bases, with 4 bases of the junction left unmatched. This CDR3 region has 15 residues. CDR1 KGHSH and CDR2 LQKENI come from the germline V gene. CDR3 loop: CASSPVGTSYNEQFF. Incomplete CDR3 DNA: TGTGCCAGCTCACCGGTGGGGACTAGCTACAATGAG. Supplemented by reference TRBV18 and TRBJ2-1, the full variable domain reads NAGVMQNPRHLVRRRGQEARLRCSPMKGHSHVYWYRQLPEEGLKFMVYLQKENIIDESGMPKERFSAEFPKEGPSILRIQQVVRGDSAAYFCASSPVGTSYNEQFFGPGTRLTVL.

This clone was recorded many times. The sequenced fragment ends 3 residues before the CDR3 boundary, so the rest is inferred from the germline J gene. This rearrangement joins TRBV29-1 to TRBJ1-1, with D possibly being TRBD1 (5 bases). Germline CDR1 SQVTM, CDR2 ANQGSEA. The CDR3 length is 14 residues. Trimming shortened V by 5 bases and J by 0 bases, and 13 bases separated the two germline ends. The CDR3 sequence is CSVTRTNLNTEAFF. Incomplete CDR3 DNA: TGCAGCGTTACCCGGACAAATCTGAACACTGAA.

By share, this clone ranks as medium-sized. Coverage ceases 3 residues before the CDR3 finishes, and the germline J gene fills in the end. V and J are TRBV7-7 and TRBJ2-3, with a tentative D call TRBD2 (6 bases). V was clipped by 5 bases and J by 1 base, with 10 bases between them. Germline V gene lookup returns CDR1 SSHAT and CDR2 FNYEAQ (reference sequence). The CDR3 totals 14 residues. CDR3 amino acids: CASSPTGGTDTQYF. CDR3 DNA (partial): TGTGCCAGCAGCCCGACGGGGGGCACAGATACG.

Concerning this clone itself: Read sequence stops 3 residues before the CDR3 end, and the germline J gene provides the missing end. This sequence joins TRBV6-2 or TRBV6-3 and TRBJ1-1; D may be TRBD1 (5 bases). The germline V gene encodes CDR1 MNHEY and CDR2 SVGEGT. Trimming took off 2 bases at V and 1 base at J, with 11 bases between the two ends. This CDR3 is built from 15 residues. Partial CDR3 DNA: TGTGCCAGCAGTTACGGACATCAACGGAACACTGAA. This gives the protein CASSYGHQRNTE. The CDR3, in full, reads CASSYGHQRNTEAFF.

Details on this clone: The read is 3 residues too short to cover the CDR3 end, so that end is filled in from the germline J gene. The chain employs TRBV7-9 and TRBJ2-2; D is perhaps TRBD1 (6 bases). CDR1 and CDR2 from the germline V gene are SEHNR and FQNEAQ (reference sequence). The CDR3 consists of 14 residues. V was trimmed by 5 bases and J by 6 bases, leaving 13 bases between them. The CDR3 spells CASSTTGIPGELFF. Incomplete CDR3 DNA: TGTGCCAGCAGCACCACAGGGATCCCCGGGGAG.

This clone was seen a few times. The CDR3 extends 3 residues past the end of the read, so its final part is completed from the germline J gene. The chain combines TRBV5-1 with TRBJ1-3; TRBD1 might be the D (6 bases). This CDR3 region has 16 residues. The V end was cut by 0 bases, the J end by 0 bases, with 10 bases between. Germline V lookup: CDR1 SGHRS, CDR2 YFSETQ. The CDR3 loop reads CASSLGGQISGNTIYF. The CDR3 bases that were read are TGCGCCAGCAGCTTGGGTGGACAGATCTCTGGAAACACC.

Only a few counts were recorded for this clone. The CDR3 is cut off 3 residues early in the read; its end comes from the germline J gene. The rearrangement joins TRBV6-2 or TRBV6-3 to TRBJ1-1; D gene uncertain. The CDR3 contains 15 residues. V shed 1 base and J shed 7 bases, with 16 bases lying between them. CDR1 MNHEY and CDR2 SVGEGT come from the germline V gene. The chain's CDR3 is CASSYLTFSEDEAFF. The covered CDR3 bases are TGTGCCAGCAGTTACTTAACGTTTTCAGAAGATGAA.

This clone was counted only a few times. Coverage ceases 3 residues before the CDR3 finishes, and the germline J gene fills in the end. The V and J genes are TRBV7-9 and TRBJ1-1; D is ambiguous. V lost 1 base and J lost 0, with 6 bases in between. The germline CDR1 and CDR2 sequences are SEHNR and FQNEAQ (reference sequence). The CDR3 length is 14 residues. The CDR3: CASSLVTVNTEAFF. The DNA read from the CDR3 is TGTGCCAGCAGCTTAGTTACGGTGAACACTGAA.

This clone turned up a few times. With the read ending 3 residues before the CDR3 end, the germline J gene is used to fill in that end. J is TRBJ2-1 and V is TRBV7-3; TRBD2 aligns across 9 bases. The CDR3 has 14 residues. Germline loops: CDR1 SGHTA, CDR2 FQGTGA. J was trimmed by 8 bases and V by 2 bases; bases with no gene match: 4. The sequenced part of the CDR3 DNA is TGTGCCAGCAGCTTAGCGGGAGGGCCTCATGAG. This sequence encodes CASSLAGGPHE. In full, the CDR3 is CASSLAGGPHEQFF.

CDR3 amino acids: CASGSQLGNYGYTF. CDR3 bases read: TGTGCCAGCGGATCTCAGTTAGGGAACTATGGC. The chain uses TRBV2 and TRBJ1-2, with D unclear. The read ends 3 residues early relative to the CDR3; the germline J gene fills the gap. The germline gives CDR1 SNHLY, CDR2 FYNNEI. V lost 8 bases and J lost 2, with 15 bases in between. This CDR3 has 14 residues.